One T cell receptor beta chain is described in this entry. Time point indicated: pre-sensitization, week 0. Treatment given: therapeutic diphenylcyclopropenone sensitization with weekly scalp DPC. Unfractionated whole blood was the source of the extracted total RNA. The data belong to a study of human T cells and chemical hapten exposure. Turning to the study itself: Patients, mostly women, had alopecia areata, alopecia totalis or alopecia universalis.

The library attached unique molecular identifiers to individual cDNA molecules. TCRdb reprocessed the RACE reads with MiXCR, giving one entry per CDR3 protein. This table has about 80,000 distinct CDR3 sequences, approximately 15% appearing once. This CDR3 region has 16 residues. Losses at the gene ends were 5 bases for V and 0 bases for J; bases not matched to a gene: 6. Germline CDR1 SSHAT, CDR2 FNYEAQ (reference sequence). The sequences come from whole blood, collected in connection with sensitization to the hapten diphenylcyclopropenone (DPC). The receptor comes from a woman aged 45-59 years with alopecia areata. Some clones in this sample may be carry-over from other donors' samples. The chain has TRBV7-7 and TRBJ2-2; the match to TRBD1 covers 7 bases. CDR3 coding DNA: TGTGCCAGCAGCCCGGACAGGCTGGCGAACACCGGGGAGCTGTTTTTT. Encoded protein: CASSPDRLANTGELFF.